This is a list of T cell receptor beta chains from one sample in a study of blood T cell repertoires in COVID-19. The table came from immunoSEQ multiplex PCR; TCRdb's copy has only in-frame clones and leaves some out. Altogether some 180,000 clones are present, roughly 78% being singletons, with the ten largest covering under 3.5%. The sample was peripheral blood. The receptors were gathered from a woman aged 80 or over with active or convalescent COVID-19. Both conserved end residues are part of each CDR3. A D gene is named only where the DNA matches it firmly. Size is omitted from some rows. Given values are once, few, many or a class for expanded clones.

clone_size | j_call | d_call | v_call | cdr3_aa | cdr3_nt
NA | TRBJ2-1 | NA | TRBV3-1/TRBV3-2 | CASSQDIYNEQFF | TGTGCCAGCAGCCAAGACATTTACAATGAGCAGTTCTTC
NA | TRBJ1-3 | NA | TRBV28 | CASSLEHRVRNTIYF | TGTGCCAGCAGTTTAGAGCACAGGGTAAGAAACACCATATATTTT
NA | TRBJ1-4 | TRBD1 | TRBV10-3 | CAISDTRQGNEKLFF | TGTGCCATCAGTGATACGAGACAGGGAAACGAAAAACTGTTTTTT
NA | TRBJ1-4 | NA | TRBV6-6 | CASSPGRSNEKLFF | TGTGCCAGCAGTCCAGGGAGGTCTAATGAAAAACTGTTTTTT
once | TRBJ1-6 | TRBD1 | TRBV2 | CATGDRGLNSPLHF | TGTGCCACCGGGGACAGGGGCCTTAATTCACCCCTCCACTTT
NA | TRBJ2-3 | NA | TRBV21-1 | CASSTLGTSGGPGTDTQYF | TGTGCCAGCAGCACCCTCGGGACTAGCGGGGGACCCGGTACAGATACGCAGTATTTT
NA | TRBJ2-5 | NA | TRBV7-9 | CASSSGTTHQETQYF | TGTGCCAGCAGCTCCGGGACAACGCACCAAGAGACCCAGTACTTC
once | TRBJ1-5 | NA | TRBV19 | CASRTQETISNQPQHF | TGTGCCAGTAGAACCCAGGAAACCATTAGCAATCAGCCCCAGCATTTT
NA | TRBJ2-1 | TRBD2 | TRBV27 | CASSLYFSGGAYNEQFF | TGTGCCAGCAGTTTATACTTTAGCGGGGGGGCATACAATGAGCAGTTCTTC
few | TRBJ1-2 | NA | TRBV3-1/TRBV3-2 | CASSRRSGGNGYTF | TGTGCCAGCAGCCGTAGATCGGGGGGAAATGGCTACACCTTC
few | TRBJ1-5 | TRBD1 | TRBV19 | CASTSQGDHLLKPQHF | TGTGCCAGTACCTCACAGGGGGACCATTTGTTGAAGCCCCAGCATTTT
few | TRBJ2-7 | TRBD1 | TRBV3-1/TRBV3-2 | CASSLPGQGVLEQYF | TGTGCCAGCAGCCTCCCGGGACAGGGGGTCCTCGAGCAGTACTTC
once | TRBJ2-4 | TRBD1 | TRBV29-1 | CSVAGGQAKNIQYF | TGCAGCGTAGCAGGGGGCCAGGCCAAAAACATTCAGTACTTC
NA | TRBJ2-2 | NA | TRBV18 | CASSPPGGKTGELFF | TGTGCCAGCTCACCTCCAGGGGGGAAGACCGGGGAGCTGTTTTTT
once | TRBJ1-6 | NA | TRBV28 | CASRIRDNSPLHF | TGTGCCAGCCGTATCCGGGATAATTCACCCCTCCACTTT
NA | TRBJ1-3 | TRBD1 | TRBV10-3 | CAISAKGAAGNTIYF | TGTGCCATCAGTGCCAAGGGGGCTGCTGGAAACACCATATATTTT
NA | TRBJ2-3 | NA | TRBV27 | CASSPPTDTQYF | TGTGCCAGCAGTCCTCCTACAGATACGCAGTATTTT
NA | TRBJ2-5 | NA | TRBV7-8 | CASTHAGETQYF | TGTGCCAGCACCCACGCGGGAGAGACCCAGTACTTC
few | TRBJ1-4 | TRBD1 | TRBV5-8 | CASSWGSQGAREKLFF | TGTGCCAGCAGCTGGGGAAGTCAGGGGGCGAGGGAAAAACTGTTTTTT
NA | TRBJ2-6 | NA | TRBV5-1 | CASSLGGSGANVLTF | TGCGCCAGCAGCTTGGGAGGCTCTGGGGCCAACGTCCTGACTTTC
NA | TRBJ1-6 | TRBD1 | TRBV9 | CASSERQGSSYNSPLHF | TGTGCCAGCAGCGAAAGACAGGGAAGCTCCTATAATTCACCCCTCCACTTT
NA | TRBJ2-2 | NA | TRBV5-1 | CASSPGILTTGELFF | TGCGCCAGCAGCCCCGGGATCCTAACCACCGGGGAGCTGTTTTTT
NA | TRBJ2-7 | NA | TRBV5-6 | CASSPRGGWHEQYF | TGTGCCAGCAGCCCGAGGGGGGGCTGGCACGAGCAGTACTTC
NA | TRBJ1-2 | NA | TRBV19 | CASSTVDPPYYGYTF | TGTGCCAGTAGTACGGTAGATCCGCCATACTATGGCTACACCTTC
NA | TRBJ1-1 | NA | TRBV5-4 | CASSPGTPPLNTEAFF | TGTGCCAGCAGCCCCGGGACACCACCCTTGAACACTGAAGCTTTCTTT
NA | TRBJ2-3 | TRBD2 | TRBV5-1 | CASSMGLAGGLSTDTQYF | TGCGCCAGCAGCATGGGACTAGCGGGGGGACTGAGCACAGATACGCAGTATTTT
NA | TRBJ2-1 | NA | TRBV10-3 | CAIRSGPYNEQFF | TGTGCCATCAGAAGCGGACCCTACAATGAGCAGTTCTTC
NA | TRBJ1-5 | NA | TRBV5-5 | CASSPSPDRQSNQPQHF | TGTGCCAGCAGCCCTTCCCCTGACAGGCAAAGCAATCAGCCCCAGCATTTT